Presented here are 13 T cell receptor beta chains from one specimen sequenced in a study of beta chain features in type 1 diabetes. The study reverse transcribed the entire isolated RNA, so it sequenced expressed TCRB transcripts. The data were produced by immunoSEQ multiplex PCR, yet TCRdb's version contains in-frame clones alone and is incomplete. Here the sample spans hundreds of thousands of clones, roughly 16% being singletons. The sequenced material came from naive CD4+ T cells from blood. Receptors were obtained from a man between 18 and 35 years old in good health.

This chain joins TRBV6-5 and TRBJ1-2; D call uncertain. V lost 2 bases and J lost 5, with 12 bases in between. Germline loops: CDR1 MNHEY, CDR2 SVGAGI. The CDR3 length is 14 residues. This chain's CDR3 is CASSYRGSFYGYTF. The CDR3 bases are TGTGCCAGCAGTTACCGGGGTAGTTTTTATGGCTACACCTTC.

This clone was seen a few times. V is TRBV7-2 and J is TRBJ2-7; D call uncertain. Germline V gene sequence: CDR1 SGHTA, CDR2 FQGNSA. CDR3 length: 14 amino acids. V was cut by 1 base and J by 2 bases, with 9 bases left in between. The CDR3 bases are TGTGCCAGCAGCTTAGGGAGTATCGCCTACGAGCAGTACTTC. Translating gives CASSLGSIAYEQYF.

This clone has only a few counts. CDR3 DNA sequence: TGTGCCAGCAGCTTAAAGTGGCAGGGCTATGGCTACACCTTC. Translation: CASSLKWQGYGYTF. V and J are TRBV7-9 and TRBJ1-2; TRBD1 might be the D (5 bases). This CDR3 is built from 14 residues. Germline values: CDR1 SEHNR, CDR2 FQNEAQ (reference sequence). V lost 2 bases and J 4 bases, leaving 11 bases between the germline ends.

The V gene is TRBV25-1, the J gene TRBJ1-5; 9 bases align to TRBD1. Germline-derived CDR1 and CDR2 are MGHDK and SYGVNS. With 1 base clipped from V and 10 bases from J, the junction kept 11 bases outside the gene matches. This CDR3 has 16 amino acids. CDR3 in amino acids: CASSESGTGPNSPQHF. The CDR3 DNA sequence: TGTGCCAGCAGTGAATCAGGGACAGGGCCTAACAGCCCCCAGCATTTT.

The gene calls are TRBV25-1 and TRBJ2-4; D may be TRBD2 (5 bases). CDR3 length equals 14 residues. The germline V and J ends were trimmed by 3 bases and 2 bases, with 8 bases remaining between them. Germline V gives CDR1 MGHDK, CDR2 SYGVNS. CDR3 region: CASSEPGSKNIQYF. The CDR3 nucleotides read TGTGCCAGCAGTGAGCCGGGATCCAAAAACATTCAGTACTTC.

This clone was counted only a few times. The chain uses TRBV29-1 and TRBJ1-2; D is perhaps TRBD1 (5 bases). Trimming shortened V by 4 bases and J by 0 bases, and 12 bases separated the two germline ends. Germline V gene lookup returns CDR1 SQVTM and CDR2 ANQGSEA. The CDR3 is made up of 14 amino acids. CDR3 amino acids: CSVANRSSNYGYTF. CDR3 nucleotide sequence: TGCAGCGTTGCCAACAGGTCCTCTAACTATGGCTACACCTTC.

This clone was seen only a few times. The V and J genes are TRBV18 and TRBJ2-7, with D uncertain. This CDR3 has 12 amino acids. The V gene's germline CDR1 is KGHSH and CDR2 LQKENI. Trimming stripped 7 bases from V and 1 base from J, with 8 bases between. CDR3 sequence: CASLSTSYEQYF. In DNA, the CDR3 is TGTGCCAGCTTATCGACATCCTACGAGCAGTACTTC.

This chain uses TRBV4-3 with TRBJ2-7; 11 bases align to TRBD2. V shed 1 base and J 5 bases; nucleotides not matched to a gene: 4. Looked up from germline, CDR1 is LGHNA and CDR2 is YSLEER. CDR3 length: 15 residues. The CDR3 DNA reads as TGCGCCAGCAGCCAAGTGACTAGCGGGACTAACGAGCAGTACTTC. Protein: CASSQVTSGTNEQYF.

There are a few counts of this clone. This sequence joins TRBV7-8 and TRBJ2-7; TRBD2 agrees at 9 bases. Germline V lookup: CDR1 SGHVS, CDR2 FQNEAQ. CDR3 size: 15 residues. With V trimmed by 1 base and J by 1 base, 2 bases remained unmatched. CDR3 amino acids: CASSLGSGGSYEQYF. The CDR3 DNA is TGTGCCAGCAGCTTAGGGAGCGGGGGGTCCTACGAGCAGTACTTC.

This clone has a handful of counts. This rearrangement joins TRBV19 to TRBJ1-1; the D is unclear. The CDR3 totals 14 residues. The V gene lost 6 bases and the J gene lost 0 bases, with 11 bases spanning the gap. CDR1 and CDR2 (germline): LNHDA, SQIVND (reference sequence). Here the CDR3 reads CASRTRTVNTEAFF. CDR3 nucleotide sequence: TGTGCCAGTAGGACAAGGACGGTGAACACTGAAGCTTTCTTT.

This clone has more than one count but fewer than ten. The V and J genes are TRBV6-5 and TRBJ2-7; D may be TRBD1 (6 bases). CDR1 is MNHEY and CDR2 is SVGAGI in the germline V gene. This CDR3 has 14 amino acids. V was trimmed by 5 bases and J by 4 bases, leaving 15 bases between them. The CDR3 here is CASSRTAGKYEQYF. CDR3 nucleotides: TGTGCCAGCAGTCGGACAGCTGGGAAGTACGAGCAGTACTTC.

The chain carries TRBV28 and TRBJ2-5, with D maybe TRBD2 (6 bases). The germline V and J ends were trimmed by 5 bases and 1 base, with 17 bases remaining between them. The CDR3 is 16 amino acids. Germline CDR1 is MDHEN and CDR2 is SYDVKM. The chain's CDR3 is CASSPRARGTQETQYF. CDR3 DNA sequence: TGTGCCAGCAGTCCCCGCGCGCGGGGTACCCAAGAGACCCAGTACTTC.

This clone showed up just a few times. The J gene is TRBJ2-4, the V gene TRBV14; 11 bases align to TRBD2. The germline V gene has CDR1 SGHDN and CDR2 FVKESK. This CDR3 has 20 amino acids. V trimming: 1 base; J trimming: 1 base; junction bases outside the gene matches: 12. In nucleotides, the CDR3 is TGTGCCAGCAGCCAAGGAATCGGTAGCGGGAGGGCCGGGGCCAAAAACATTCAGTACTTC. It translates to CASSQGIGSGRAGAKNIQYF.